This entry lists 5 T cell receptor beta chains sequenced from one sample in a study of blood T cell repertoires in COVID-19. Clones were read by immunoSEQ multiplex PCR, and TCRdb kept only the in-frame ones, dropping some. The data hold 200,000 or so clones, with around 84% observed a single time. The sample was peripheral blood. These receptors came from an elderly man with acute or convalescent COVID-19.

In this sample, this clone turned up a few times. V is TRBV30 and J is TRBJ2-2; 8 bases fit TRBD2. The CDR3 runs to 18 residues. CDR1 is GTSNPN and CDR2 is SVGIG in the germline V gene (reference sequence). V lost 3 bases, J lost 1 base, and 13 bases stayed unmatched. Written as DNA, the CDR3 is TGTGCCTGGAGCGTAAGTTGGACGACTAGCGTGAACACCGGGGAGCTGTTTTTT. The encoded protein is CAWSVSWTTSVNTGELFF. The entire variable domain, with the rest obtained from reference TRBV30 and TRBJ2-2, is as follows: SQTIHQWPATLVQPVGSPLSLECTVEGTSNPNLYWYRQAAGRGLQLLFYSVGIGQISSEVPQNLSASRPQDRQFILSSKKLLLSDSGFYLCAWSVSWTTSVNTGELFFGEGSRLTVL.

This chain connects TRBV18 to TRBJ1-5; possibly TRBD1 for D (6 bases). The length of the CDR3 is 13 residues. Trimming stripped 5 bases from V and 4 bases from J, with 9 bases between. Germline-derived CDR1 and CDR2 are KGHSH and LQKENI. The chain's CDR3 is CASSGGENQPQHF. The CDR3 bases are TGTGCCAGCTCAGGGGGCGAAAATCAGCCCCAGCATTTT.

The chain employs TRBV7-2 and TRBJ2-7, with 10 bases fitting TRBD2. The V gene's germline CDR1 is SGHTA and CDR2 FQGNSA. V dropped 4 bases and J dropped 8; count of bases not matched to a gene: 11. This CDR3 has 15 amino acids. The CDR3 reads CASSSLAGGLGQQYF. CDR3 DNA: TGTGCCAGCAGCTCATTAGCGGGAGGACTTGGCCAGCAGTACTTC.

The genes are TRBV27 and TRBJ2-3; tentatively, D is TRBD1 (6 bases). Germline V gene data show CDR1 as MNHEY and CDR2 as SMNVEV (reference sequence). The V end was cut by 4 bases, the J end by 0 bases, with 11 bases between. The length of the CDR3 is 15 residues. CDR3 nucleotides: TGTGCCAGCAGTTCCGACAGGTTAAGCACAGATACGCAGTATTTT. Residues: CASSSDRLSTDTQYF.

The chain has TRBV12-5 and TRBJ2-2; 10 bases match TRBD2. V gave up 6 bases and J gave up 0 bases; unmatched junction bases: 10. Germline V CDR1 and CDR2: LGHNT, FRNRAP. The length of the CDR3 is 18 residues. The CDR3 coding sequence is TGTGCTAGTGGGCCGCGACAGCGGGAGGGCCCGAACACCGGGGAGCTGTTTTTT. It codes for CASGPRQREGPNTGELFF.